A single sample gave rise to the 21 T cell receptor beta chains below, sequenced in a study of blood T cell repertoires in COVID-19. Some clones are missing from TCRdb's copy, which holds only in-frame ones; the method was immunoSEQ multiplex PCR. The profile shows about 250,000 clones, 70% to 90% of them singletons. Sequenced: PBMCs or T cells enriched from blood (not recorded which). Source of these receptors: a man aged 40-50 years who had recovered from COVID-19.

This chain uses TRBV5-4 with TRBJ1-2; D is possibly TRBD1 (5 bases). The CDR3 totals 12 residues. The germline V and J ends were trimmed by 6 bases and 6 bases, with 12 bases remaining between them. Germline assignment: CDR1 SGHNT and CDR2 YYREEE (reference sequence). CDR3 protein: CASTSGGDGYTF. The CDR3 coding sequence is TGTGCCAGCACCTCCGGGGGGGATGGCTACACCTTC.

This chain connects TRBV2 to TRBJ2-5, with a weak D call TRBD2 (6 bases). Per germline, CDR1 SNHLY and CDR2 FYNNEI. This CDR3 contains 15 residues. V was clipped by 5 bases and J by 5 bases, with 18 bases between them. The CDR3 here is CASSQIAELGETQYF. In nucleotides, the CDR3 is TGTGCCAGCAGTCAAATAGCGGAGCTAGGGGAGACCCAGTACTTC.

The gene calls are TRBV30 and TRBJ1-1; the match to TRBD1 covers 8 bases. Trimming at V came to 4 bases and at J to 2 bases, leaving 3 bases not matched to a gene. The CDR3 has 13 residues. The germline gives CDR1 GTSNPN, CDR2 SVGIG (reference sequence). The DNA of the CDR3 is TGTGCCTGGACGACAGGGGCCAACACTGAAGCTTTCTTT. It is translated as CAWTTGANTEAFF.

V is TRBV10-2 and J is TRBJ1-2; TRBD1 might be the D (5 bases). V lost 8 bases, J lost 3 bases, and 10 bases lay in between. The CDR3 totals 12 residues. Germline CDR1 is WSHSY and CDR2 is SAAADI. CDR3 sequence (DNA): TGCGCCAGCTCGAGCAGGGACTATGGCTACACCTTC. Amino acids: CASSSRDYGYTF.

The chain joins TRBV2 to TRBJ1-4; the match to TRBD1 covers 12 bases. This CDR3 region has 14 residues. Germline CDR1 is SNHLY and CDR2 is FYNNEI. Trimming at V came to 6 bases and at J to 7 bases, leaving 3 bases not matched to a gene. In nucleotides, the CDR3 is TGTGCCAGCAGCGCGGGACAGGGGGCTGAAAAACTGTTTTTT. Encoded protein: CASSAGQGAEKLFF.

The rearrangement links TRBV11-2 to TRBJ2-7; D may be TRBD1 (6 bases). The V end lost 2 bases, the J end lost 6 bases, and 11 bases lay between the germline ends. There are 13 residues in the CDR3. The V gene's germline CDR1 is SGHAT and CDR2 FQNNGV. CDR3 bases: TGTGCCAGCAGCTTAAACAGGGTTGGCGAGCAGTACTTC. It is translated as CASSLNRVGEQYF.

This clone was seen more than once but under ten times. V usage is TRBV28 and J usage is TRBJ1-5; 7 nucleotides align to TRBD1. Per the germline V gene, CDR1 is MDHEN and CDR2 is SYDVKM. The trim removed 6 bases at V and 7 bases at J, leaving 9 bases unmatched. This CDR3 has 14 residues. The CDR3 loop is CASRTQGVSQPQHF. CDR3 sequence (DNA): TGTGCCAGCAGGACCCAGGGGGTAAGCCAGCCCCAGCATTTT.

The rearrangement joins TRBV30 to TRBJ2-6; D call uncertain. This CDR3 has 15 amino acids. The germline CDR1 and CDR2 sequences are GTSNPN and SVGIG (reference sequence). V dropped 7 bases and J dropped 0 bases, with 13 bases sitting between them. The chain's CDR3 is CASDTDLSGANVLTF. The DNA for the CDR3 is TGTGCCTCGGATACAGACCTCTCTGGGGCCAACGTCCTGACTTTC.

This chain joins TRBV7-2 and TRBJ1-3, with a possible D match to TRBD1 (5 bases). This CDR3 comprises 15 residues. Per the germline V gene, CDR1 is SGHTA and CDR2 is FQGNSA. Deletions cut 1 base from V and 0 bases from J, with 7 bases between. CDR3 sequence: CASSLERGSGNTIYF. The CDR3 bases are TGTGCCAGCAGCTTAGAAAGGGGCTCTGGAAACACCATATATTTT.

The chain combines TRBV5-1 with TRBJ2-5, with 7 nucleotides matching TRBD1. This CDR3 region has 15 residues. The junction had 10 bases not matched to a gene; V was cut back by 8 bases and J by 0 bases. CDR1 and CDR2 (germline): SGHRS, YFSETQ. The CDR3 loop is CASQQGRGYQETQYF. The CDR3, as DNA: TGCGCCAGTCAACAGGGGCGTGGGTACCAAGAGACCCAGTACTTC.

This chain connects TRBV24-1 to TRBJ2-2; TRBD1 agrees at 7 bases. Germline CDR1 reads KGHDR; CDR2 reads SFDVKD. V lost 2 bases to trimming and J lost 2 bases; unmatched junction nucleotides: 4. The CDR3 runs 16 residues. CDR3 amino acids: CATSDSRQGNTGELFF. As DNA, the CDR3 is TGTGCCACCAGTGATTCCCGACAGGGTAACACCGGGGAGCTGTTTTTT.

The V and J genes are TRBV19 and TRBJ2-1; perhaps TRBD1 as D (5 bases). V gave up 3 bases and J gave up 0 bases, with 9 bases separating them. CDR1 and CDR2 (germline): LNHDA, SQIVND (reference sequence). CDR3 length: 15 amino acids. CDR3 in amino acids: CASSIRQSSYNEQFF. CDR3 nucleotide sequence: TGTGCCAGTAGTATCCGACAGAGCTCCTACAATGAGCAGTTCTTC.

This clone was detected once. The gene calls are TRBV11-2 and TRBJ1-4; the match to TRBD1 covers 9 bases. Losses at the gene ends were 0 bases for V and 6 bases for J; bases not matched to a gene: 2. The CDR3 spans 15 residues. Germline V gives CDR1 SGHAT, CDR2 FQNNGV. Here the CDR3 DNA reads TGTGCCAGCAGCTTAGACACAGGGGGCTATGAAAAACTGTTTTTT. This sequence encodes CASSLDTGGYEKLFF.

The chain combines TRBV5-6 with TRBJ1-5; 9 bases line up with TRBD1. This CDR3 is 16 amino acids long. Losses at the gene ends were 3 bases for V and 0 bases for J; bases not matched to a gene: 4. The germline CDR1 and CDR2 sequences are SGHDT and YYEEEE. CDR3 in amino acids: CASSSGQGNSNQPQHF. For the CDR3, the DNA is TGTGCCAGCAGCTCCGGACAGGGGAATAGCAATCAGCCCCAGCATTTT. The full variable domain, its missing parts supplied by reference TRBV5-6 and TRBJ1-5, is DAGVTQSPTHLIKTRGQQVTLRCSPKSGHDTVSWYQQALGQGPQFIFQYYEEEERQRGNFPDRFSGHQFPNYSSELNVNALLLGDSALYLCASSSGQGNSNQPQHFGDGTRLSIL.

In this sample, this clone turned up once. CDR3 residues: CASSPTGESYEQYF. The CDR3 DNA sequence: TGTGCCAGCTCCCCAACAGGGGAGTCCTACGAGCAGTACTTC. The chain combines TRBV18 with TRBJ2-7; 7 nucleotides line up with TRBD1. The germline V gene has CDR1 KGHSH and CDR2 LQKENI. With V trimmed by 6 bases and J by 1 base, 6 bases remained unmatched. The CDR3 is 14 amino acids.

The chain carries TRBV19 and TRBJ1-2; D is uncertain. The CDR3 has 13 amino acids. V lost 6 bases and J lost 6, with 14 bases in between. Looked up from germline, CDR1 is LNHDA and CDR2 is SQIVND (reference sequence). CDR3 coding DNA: TGTGCCAGTAGGCCTAGAGGAGAGGATGGCTACACCTTC. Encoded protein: CASRPRGEDGYTF.

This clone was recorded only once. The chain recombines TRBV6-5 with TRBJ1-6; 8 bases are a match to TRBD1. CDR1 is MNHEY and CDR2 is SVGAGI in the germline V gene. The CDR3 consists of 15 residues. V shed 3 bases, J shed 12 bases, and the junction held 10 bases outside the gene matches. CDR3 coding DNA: TGTGCCAGCAGTTATTTAGACAGGGGCCACTTACCCCTCCACTTT. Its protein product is CASSYLDRGHLPLHF.

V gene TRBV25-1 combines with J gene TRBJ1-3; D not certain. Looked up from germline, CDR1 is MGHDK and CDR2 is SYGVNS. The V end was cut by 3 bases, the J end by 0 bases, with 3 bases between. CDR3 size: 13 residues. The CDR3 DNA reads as TGTGCCAGCAGTGACAGCTCTGGAAACACCATATATTTT. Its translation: CASSDSSGNTIYF. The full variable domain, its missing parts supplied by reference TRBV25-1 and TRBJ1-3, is EADIYQTPRYLVIGTGKKITLECSQTMGHDKMYWYQQDPGMELHLIHYSYGVNSTEKGDLSSESTVSRIRTEHFPLTLESARPSHTSQYLCASSDSSGNTIYFGEGSWLTVV.

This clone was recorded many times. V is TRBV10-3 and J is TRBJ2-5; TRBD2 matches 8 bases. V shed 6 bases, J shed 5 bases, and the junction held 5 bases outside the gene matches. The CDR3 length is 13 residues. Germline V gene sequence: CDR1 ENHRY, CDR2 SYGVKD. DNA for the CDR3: TGTGCCATCAGAGGACTAGCTTCCGAGACCCAGTACTTC. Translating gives CAIRGLASETQYF.

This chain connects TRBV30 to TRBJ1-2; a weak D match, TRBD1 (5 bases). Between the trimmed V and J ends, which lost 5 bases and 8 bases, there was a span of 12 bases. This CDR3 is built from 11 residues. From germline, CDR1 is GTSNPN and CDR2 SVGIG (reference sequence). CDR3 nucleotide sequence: TGTGCCTGGGCCGGGGAGGGGGGCTACACCTTC. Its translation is CAWAGEGGYTF.

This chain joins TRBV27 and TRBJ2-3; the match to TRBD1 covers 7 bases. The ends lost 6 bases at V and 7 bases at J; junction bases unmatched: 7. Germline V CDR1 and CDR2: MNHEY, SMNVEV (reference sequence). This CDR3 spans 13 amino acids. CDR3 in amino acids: CASRFRGTNTQYF. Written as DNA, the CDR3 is TGTGCCAGCAGGTTCAGGGGGACAAATACGCAGTATTTT.